This T cell receptor (beta chain) appears in the sequencing data of a study of low-dose radiotherapy and immunotherapy resistance in tumors. With TRAV- and TRBV-specific primers, first-strand cDNA was made, covering the alpha and beta chains. Amplification of TCRs used a constant-region primer and V-primer adapter for roughly 22 PCR cycles. TCRdb called the reads again in MiXCR, with one record for every CDR3 protein. The sample gives about 12,000 distinct CDR3 sequences, roughly 72% of which show up once; roughly 3.2% is in the top ten. V was trimmed by 4 bases and J by 5 bases, leaving 13 bases between them. The CDR3 loop spans 14 amino acids. Germline lookup yields CDR1 SEHNR and CDR2 FQNEAQ (reference sequence).

The TCR was taken from a human donor with advanced metastatic prostate, ovarian, gallbladder or colorectal cancer (not recorded which). This table probably holds off-target reads from a library built for another chain. V gene TRBV7-9 combines with J gene TRBJ2-3, with a weak D call TRBD1 (6 bases). CDR3 nucleotides: TGTGCCAGCAGCTCAGGGGTGGACGGAGATACGCAGTATTTT. Protein product: CASSSGVDGDTQYF. The full variable domain, in which reference TRBV7-9 and TRBJ2-3 provide the parts outside the CDR3, is DTGVSQNPRHKITKRGQNVTFRCDPISEHNRLYWYRQTLGQGPEFLTYFQNEAQLEKSRLLSDRFSAERPKGSFSTLEIQRTEQGDSAMYLCASSSGVDGDTQYFGPGTRLTVL.